The 9 T cell receptor beta chains below come from one sample, sequenced in a study of cytomegalovirus exposure and HLA in healthy donors (dated by TCRdb to between 2016 and 2019). Library preparation employed the immunoSEQ multiplex PCR assay. For the multiplex PCR, a mixture combining 60 forward primers for TCR Vbeta segments and 13 reverse primers for TCR Jbeta segments was used. In its TCRdb copy, this immuneACCESS table keeps in-frame sequences only and misses some clones. Where compared with another copy, unresolved V genes explain less than half of these, and the others have no known cause. In all, the sample holds 110,000 or so clones, and 81% of those were seen once. The biggest ten clones account for more than 2% of the sample. The sample was PBMCs. These receptor sequences come from a woman in her 30s in good health and CMV-seronegative.

The chain joins TRBV28 to TRBJ2-3; maybe TRBD2 (6 bases). The V end was cut by 5 bases, the J end by 4 bases, with 22 bases between. The CDR3 loop spans 17 amino acids. Germline-derived CDR1 and CDR2 are MDHEN and SYDVKM. The CDR3 coding sequence is TGTGCCAGCAGTCAAGTACCCGGGACTCCTAGGTCAGATACGCAGTATTTT. Residues: CASSQVPGTPRSDTQYF.

The chain combines TRBV4-2 with TRBJ2-7; 9 nucleotides line up with TRBD2. In germline, CDR1 is LGHNA, CDR2 YNFKEQ. CDR3 length: 16 amino acids. J lost 4 bases, V lost 0 bases, and 7 bases had no gene match. For the CDR3, the DNA is TGTGCCAGCAGCCAAGATGTGGCGGGAGGGAATTACGAGCAGTACTTC. Translating it yields CASSQDVAGGNYEQYF.

V usage is TRBV9 and J usage is TRBJ2-1; 13 positions agree with TRBD2. Germline V gene sequence: CDR1 SGDLS, CDR2 YYNGEE. The CDR3 runs to 16 residues. J gave up 9 bases and V 1 base, and 7 bases lay outside the gene matches. The CDR3 region has the DNA TGTGCCAGCAGCGTAAGCGGGACTAGCGGGACTGGTGAGCAGTTCTTC. Protein: CASSVSGTSGTGEQFF.

The rearrangement joins TRBV5-1 to TRBJ1-4, with 8 bases that match TRBD1. V shed 4 bases, J shed 3 bases, and the junction held 5 bases outside the gene matches. The CDR3 loop spans 15 amino acids. The V gene's germline CDR1 is SGHRS and CDR2 YFSETQ. The CDR3: CASSARGQANEKLFF. CDR3 bases: TGCGCCAGCAGCGCCCGGGGACAGGCTAATGAAAAACTGTTTTTT.

The J gene is TRBJ2-7, the V gene TRBV9; 8 bases line up with TRBD1. The CDR3 covers 15 residues. The trim removed 2 bases at V and 4 bases at J, leaving 8 bases unmatched. Germline assignment: CDR1 SGDLS and CDR2 YYNGEE. The CDR3 nucleotides are TGTGCCAGCAGCGTCGAGGGGACAGGAGGATACGAGCAGTACTTC. Protein sequence: CASSVEGTGGYEQYF.

The V and J genes are TRBV11-3 and TRBJ2-1; 11 positions match TRBD2. With 0 bases clipped from V and 3 bases from J, the junction kept 7 bases outside the gene matches. CDR3 size: 18 residues. CDR1 SGHNT and CDR2 YENEEA come from the germline V gene. The CDR3 DNA reads as TGTGCCAGCAGCTTAGAAGGGACACTAGCGGGAGACTACAATGAGCAGTTCTTC. This codes for CASSLEGTLAGDYNEQFF. Supplemented by reference TRBV11-3 and TRBJ2-1, the full variable domain reads EAGVVQSPRYKIIEKKQPVAFWCNPISGHNTLYWYLQNLGQGPELLIRYENEEAVDDSQLPKDRFSAERLKGVDSTLKIQPAELGDSAVYLCASSLEGTLAGDYNEQFFGPGTRLTVL.

This chain connects TRBV29-1 to TRBJ1-5, with TRBD1 matching 7 bases. CDR1 and CDR2 (germline): SQVTM, ANQGSEA. The J segment lost 6 bases and the V segment lost 4 bases, leaving 6 bases of the junction unmatched. The CDR3 contains 13 residues. As DNA, the CDR3 is TGCAGCGTTGCAACAGGGGTAGGTCAGCCCCAGCATTTT. As protein: CSVATGVGQPQHF.

V gene TRBV21-1 combines with J gene TRBJ2-5; the D call in the table, TRBD2, was not verified against the DNA. TRBV21-1 corresponds to a pseudogene. CDR3 size: 19 residues. CDR3 amino acids: CASSGNDHAGTSGTETQYF. As DNA, the CDR3 is TGTGCCAGCAGCGGAAATGACCACGCCGGGACTAGCGGTACGGAGACCCAGTACTTC.

The chain links TRBV10-2 to TRBJ1-2; TRBD1 aligns across 8 bases. The CDR3 contains 17 residues. Germline-derived CDR1 and CDR2 are WSHSY and SAAADI. Germline trimming cut 2 bases from V and 0 bases from J; bases unmatched to any gene: 8. CDR3 DNA: TGCGCCAGCAGTGAGAAGACAGGGGCGGTGGCTAACTATGGCTACACCTTC. Translation: CASSEKTGAVANYGYTF.